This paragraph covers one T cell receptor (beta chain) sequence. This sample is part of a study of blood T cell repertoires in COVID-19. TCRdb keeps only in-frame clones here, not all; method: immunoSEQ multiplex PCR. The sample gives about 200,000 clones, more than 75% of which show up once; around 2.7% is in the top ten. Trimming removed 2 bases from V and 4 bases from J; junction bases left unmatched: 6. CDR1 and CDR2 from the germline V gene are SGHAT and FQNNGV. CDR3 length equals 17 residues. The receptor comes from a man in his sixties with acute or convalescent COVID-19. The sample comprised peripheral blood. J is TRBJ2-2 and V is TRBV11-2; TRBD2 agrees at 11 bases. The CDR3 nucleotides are TGTGCCAGCAGCTTATACTCTAGCGGGGGGCCCACCGGGGAGCTGTTTTTT. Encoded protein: CASSLYSSGGPTGELFF. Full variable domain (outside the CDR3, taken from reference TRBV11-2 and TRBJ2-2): EAGVAQSPRYKIIEKRQSVAFWCNPISGHATLYWYQQILGQGPKLLIQFQNNGVVDDSQLPKDRFSAERLKGVDSTLKIQPAKLEDSAVYLCASSLYSSGGPTGELFFGEGSRLTVL.